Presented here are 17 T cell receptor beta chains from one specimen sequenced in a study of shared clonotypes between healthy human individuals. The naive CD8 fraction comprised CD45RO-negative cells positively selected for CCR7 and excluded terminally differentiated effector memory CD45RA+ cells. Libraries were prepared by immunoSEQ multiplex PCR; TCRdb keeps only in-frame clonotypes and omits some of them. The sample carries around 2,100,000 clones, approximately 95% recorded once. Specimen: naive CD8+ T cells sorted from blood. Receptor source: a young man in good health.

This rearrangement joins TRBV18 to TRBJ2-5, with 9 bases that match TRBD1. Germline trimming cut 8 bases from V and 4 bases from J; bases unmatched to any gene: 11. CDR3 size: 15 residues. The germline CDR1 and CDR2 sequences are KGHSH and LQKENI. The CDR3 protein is CASAGTGIVGETQYF. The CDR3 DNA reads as TGTGCCAGCGCCGGGACAGGGATTGTGGGAGAGACCCAGTACTTC.

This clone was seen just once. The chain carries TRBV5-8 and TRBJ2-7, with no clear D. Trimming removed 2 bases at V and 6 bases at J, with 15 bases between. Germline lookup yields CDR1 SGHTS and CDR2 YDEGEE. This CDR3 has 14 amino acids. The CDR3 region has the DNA TGTGCCAGCAGCTTCCGTCAACAAACCGGCGAGCAGTACTTC. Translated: CASSFRQQTGEQYF.

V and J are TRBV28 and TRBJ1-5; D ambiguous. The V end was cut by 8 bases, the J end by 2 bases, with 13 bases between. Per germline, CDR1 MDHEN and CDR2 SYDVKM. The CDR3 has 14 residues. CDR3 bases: TGTGCCAGCCTGAAGATTTTTGGCAATCAGCCCCAGCATTTT. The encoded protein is CASLKIFGNQPQHF.

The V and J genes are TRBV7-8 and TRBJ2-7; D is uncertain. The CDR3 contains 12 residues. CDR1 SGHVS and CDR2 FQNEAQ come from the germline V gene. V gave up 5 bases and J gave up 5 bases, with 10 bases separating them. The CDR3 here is CASSPSVDEQYF. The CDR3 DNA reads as TGTGCCAGCAGCCCCTCAGTTGACGAGCAGTACTTC.

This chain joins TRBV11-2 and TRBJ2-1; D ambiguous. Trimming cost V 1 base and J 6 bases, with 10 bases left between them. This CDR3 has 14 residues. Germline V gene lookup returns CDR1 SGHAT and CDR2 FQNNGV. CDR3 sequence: CASSLVAVANEQFF. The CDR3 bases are TGTGCCAGCAGCTTAGTGGCCGTTGCCAATGAGCAGTTCTTC.

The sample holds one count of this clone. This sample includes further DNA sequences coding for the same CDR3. The CDR3 spells CASSESGDSYEQYF. The DNA of the CDR3 is TGCGCCAGCAGTGAGTCGGGGGACTCCTACGAGCAGTACTTC. The chain combines TRBV10-2 with TRBJ2-7; D may match TRBD1 or TRBD2 (5 bases each). The V gene's germline CDR1 is WSHSY and CDR2 SAAADI. The CDR3 runs to 14 residues. Trimming stripped 0 bases from V and 0 bases from J, with 6 bases between.

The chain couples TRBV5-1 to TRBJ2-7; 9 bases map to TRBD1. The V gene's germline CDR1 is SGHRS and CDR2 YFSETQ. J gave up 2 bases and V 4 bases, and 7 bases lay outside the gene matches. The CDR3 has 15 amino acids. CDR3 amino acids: CASSVGTGSTYEQYF. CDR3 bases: TGCGCCAGCAGCGTTGGGACAGGGAGCACCTACGAGCAGTACTTC.

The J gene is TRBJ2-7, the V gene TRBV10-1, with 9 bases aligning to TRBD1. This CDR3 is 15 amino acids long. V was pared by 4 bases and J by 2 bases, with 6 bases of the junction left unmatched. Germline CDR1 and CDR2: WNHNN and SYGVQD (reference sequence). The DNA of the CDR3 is TGCGCCAGCAGTGGGGACAGGGACCCTACCTACGAGCAGTACTTC. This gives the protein CASSGDRDPTYEQYF.

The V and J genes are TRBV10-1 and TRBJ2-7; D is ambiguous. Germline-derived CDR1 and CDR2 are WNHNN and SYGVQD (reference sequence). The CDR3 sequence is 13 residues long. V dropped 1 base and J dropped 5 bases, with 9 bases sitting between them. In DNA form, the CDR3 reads TGCGCCAGCAGTGAGTTCGAACCCGACGAGCAGTACTTC. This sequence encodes CASSEFEPDEQYF.

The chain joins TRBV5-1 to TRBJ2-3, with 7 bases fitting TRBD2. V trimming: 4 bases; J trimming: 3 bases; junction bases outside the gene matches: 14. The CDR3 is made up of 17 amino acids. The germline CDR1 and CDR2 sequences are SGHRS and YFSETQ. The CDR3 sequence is CASSLVSGPGGTDTQYF. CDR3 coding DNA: TGCGCCAGCAGCCTGGTTTCCGGGCCCGGGGGGACAGATACGCAGTATTTT.

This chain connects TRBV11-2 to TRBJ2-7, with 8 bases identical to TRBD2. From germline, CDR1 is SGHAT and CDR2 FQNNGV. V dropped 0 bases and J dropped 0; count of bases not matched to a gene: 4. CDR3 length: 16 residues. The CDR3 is CASSLDRGGGSYEQYF. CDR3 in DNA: TGTGCCAGCAGCTTAGACCGGGGGGGCGGCTCCTACGAGCAGTACTTC.

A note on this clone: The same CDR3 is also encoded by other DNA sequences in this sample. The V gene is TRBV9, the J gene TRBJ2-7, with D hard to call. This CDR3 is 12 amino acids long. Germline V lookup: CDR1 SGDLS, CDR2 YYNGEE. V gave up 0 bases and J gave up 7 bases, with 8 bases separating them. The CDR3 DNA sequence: TGTGCCAGCAGCGTAGGTCTAGGGGAGCAGTACTTC. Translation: CASSVGLGEQYF.

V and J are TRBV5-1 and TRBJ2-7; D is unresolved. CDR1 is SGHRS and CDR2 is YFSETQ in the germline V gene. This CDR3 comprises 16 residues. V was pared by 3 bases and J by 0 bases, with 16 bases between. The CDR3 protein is CASSSRAYPFSYEQYF. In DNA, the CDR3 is TGCGCCAGCAGCTCCCGAGCGTACCCCTTCTCCTACGAGCAGTACTTC.

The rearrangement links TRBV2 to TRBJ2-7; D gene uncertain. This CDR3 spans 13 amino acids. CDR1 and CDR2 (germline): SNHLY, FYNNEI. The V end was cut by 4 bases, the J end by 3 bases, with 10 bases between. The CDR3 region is CASSVFANYEQYF. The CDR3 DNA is TGTGCCAGCAGTGTATTTGCTAACTACGAGCAGTACTTC.

CDR3: CASSLAVGQVYEQYF. The CDR3 DNA reads TGTGCCAGCAGCTTAGCGGTAGGGCAAGTCTACGAGCAGTACTTC. The rearrangement links TRBV7-9 to TRBJ2-7; unclear D gene. V was cut by 0 bases and J by 3 bases, with 12 bases left in between. Germline-derived CDR1 and CDR2 are SEHNR and FQNEAQ (reference sequence). CDR3 length: 15 residues.

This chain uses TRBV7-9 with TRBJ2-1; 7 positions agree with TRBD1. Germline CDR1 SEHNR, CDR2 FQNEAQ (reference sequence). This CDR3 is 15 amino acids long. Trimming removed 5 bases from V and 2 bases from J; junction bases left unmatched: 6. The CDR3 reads CASSASGTAYNEQFF. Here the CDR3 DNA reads TGTGCCAGCAGCGCATCCGGGACAGCCTACAATGAGCAGTTCTTC.

The CDR3: CASSWGDEKLFF. The CDR3 coding sequence is TGTGCCAGCAGCTGGGGGGATGAAAAACTGTTTTTT. The genes are TRBV7-9 and TRBJ1-4; tentatively, D is TRBD1 (5 bases). The ends were cut back, 4 bases at V and 6 bases at J, with 6 bases in the middle. Germline V lookup: CDR1 SEHNR, CDR2 FQNEAQ (reference sequence). This CDR3 has 12 residues. The entire variable domain, with the rest obtained from reference TRBV7-9 and TRBJ1-4, is as follows: DTGVSQNPRHKITKRGQNVTFRCDPISEHNRLYWYRQTLGQGPEFLTYFQNEAQLEKSRLLSDRFSAERPKGSFSTLEIQRTEQGDSAMYLCASSWGDEKLFFGSGTQLSVL.